The 30 T cell receptor beta chains below were found in one sample sequenced in a study of CXCR3-negative and CXCR3-positive naive CD8 T cells. The libraries of TRB cDNA were prepared using 5' RACE with UMI labels. TCRdb re-analyzed the 5' RACE reads; it lists each CDR3 protein once, without DNA. In all, the sample yields some 45,000 distinct CDR3 sequences. Sequenced sample: naive CXCR3- CD8+ T cells from blood. The subset denotes: CD45RO-CCR7+CD27+CD95- naive CD8+ T cells lacking CXCR3 (TNR3-). The source is a human donor in good health. Some clones in this sample may be carry-over from other donors' samples.

The gene calls are TRBV29-1 and TRBJ2-5; TCRdb names TRBD1, which stays unverified in the absence of DNA. Germline CDR1 is SQVTM and CDR2 is ANQGSEA. This CDR3 contains 12 residues. The CDR3 here is CSGQGTGETQYF.

This chain uses TRBV7-9 with TRBJ2-7; the TCRdb call, TRBD1, lacks DNA for checking. Germline CDR1 SEHNR, CDR2 FQNEAQ (reference sequence). This CDR3 region has 15 residues. The CDR3 reads CASSYRDRGTYEQYF.

The chain combines TRBV12-3 or TRBV12-4 with TRBJ1-6; no DNA is available, so the TRBD1 call from TCRdb remains unchecked. The CDR3 is 17 residues long. The CDR3 spells CASSLGVEHSYNSPLHF.

V usage is TRBV7-9 and J usage is TRBJ2-7; with no DNA, the TCRdb D assignment of TRBD1 cannot be verified. The CDR3 spans 15 residues. Germline V gene lookup returns CDR1 SEHNR and CDR2 FQNEAQ (reference sequence). This CDR3 reads CASSLTGTGELEQYF.

The chain uses TRBV12-3 or TRBV12-4 and TRBJ2-7. CDR3 length: 14 residues. The CDR3 sequence is CASSVATSSYEQYF.

Frequency places this clonotype as medium-sized. The rearrangement links TRBV7-6 to TRBJ2-3; TCRdb lists TRBD2, though no DNA is available to test this call. This CDR3 comprises 13 residues. Germline V CDR1 and CDR2: SGHVS, FNYEAQ. CDR3 protein: CASSTEVPDTQYF.

The chain combines TRBV7-6 with TRBJ2-1; no DNA is available, so the TRBD1 call from TCRdb remains unchecked. The CDR3 has 16 amino acids. Germline assignment: CDR1 SGHVS and CDR2 FNYEAQ. The CDR3 here is CASSLMRGATYNEQFF.

The rearrangement joins TRBV9 to TRBJ2-7; TCRdb selects TRBD2, and the lack of DNA leaves this call unchecked. The V gene's germline CDR1 is SGDLS and CDR2 YYNGEE. The CDR3 contains 15 residues. CDR3 in amino acids: CASSAAGGAAYEQYF.

The genes are TRBV12-3 or TRBV12-4 and TRBJ1-5; TCRdb selects TRBD1, and the lack of DNA leaves this call unchecked. The CDR3 loop spans 15 amino acids. CDR3 loop: CASSWDRGSNQPQHF.

The gene calls are TRBV5-1 and TRBJ2-5. Germline values: CDR1 SGHRS, CDR2 YFSETQ. The CDR3 is made up of 15 amino acids. CDR3 residues: CASSLVGSLTETQYF.

The chain couples TRBV21-1 to TRBJ2-1; TCRdb calls TRBD2, which cannot be checked without DNA. TRBV21-1 is a pseudogene locus. The CDR3 loop spans 15 amino acids. The CDR3 loop reads CASRLAGGPYNEQFF.

This rearrangement joins TRBV7-9 to TRBJ2-7; no DNA is available, so the TRBD2 call from TCRdb remains unchecked. CDR3 size: 18 residues. CDR1 and CDR2 from the germline V gene are SEHNR and FQNEAQ (reference sequence). CDR3: CASSPGNSLAGGSYEQYF. Together with reference TRBV7-9 and TRBJ2-7, the CDR3 gives the full variable domain: DTGVSQNPRHKITKRGQNVTFRCDPISEHNRLYWYRQTLGQGPEFLTYFQNEAQLEKSRLLSDRFSAERPKGSFSTLEIQRTEQGDSAMYLCASSPGNSLAGGSYEQYFGPGTRLTVT.

This chain uses TRBV7-9 with TRBJ2-7; TCRdb indicates TRBD1, and absent DNA this call remains unverified. In germline, CDR1 is SEHNR, CDR2 FQNEAQ (reference sequence). There are 13 residues in the CDR3. The CDR3 region is CASSPTGSHEQYF.

This sequence joins TRBV7-6 and TRBJ2-3; the D gene TCRdb calls, TRBD1, cannot be checked with no DNA. In germline, CDR1 is SGHVS, CDR2 FNYEAQ. The CDR3 is made up of 15 amino acids. The CDR3 loop is CASSLASGGVDTQYF.

V usage is TRBV4-3 and J usage is TRBJ1-6. This CDR3 contains 19 residues. Germline assignment: CDR1 LGHNA and CDR2 YSLEER. Here the CDR3 reads CASSQESLVGSSYNSPLHF.

CDR3 in amino acids: CSARDLQGYNEQFF. This chain joins TRBV20-1 and TRBJ2-1; TCRdb names TRBD1, which stays unverified in the absence of DNA. This CDR3 comprises 14 residues. From germline, CDR1 is DFQATT and CDR2 SNEGSKA (reference sequence).

The chain uses TRBV12-3 or TRBV12-4 and TRBJ1-2; lacking DNA, the TRBD1 call made by TCRdb goes unchecked. The CDR3 contains 16 residues. Here the CDR3 reads CASSPTPRQGNYGYTF.

The chain employs TRBV5-1 and TRBJ2-4. Germline CDR1 SGHRS, CDR2 YFSETQ. The CDR3 has 14 residues. The CDR3 loop is CASSFGPDGNIQYF.

The rearrangement joins TRBV4-3 to TRBJ2-7; the D gene TCRdb calls, TRBD2, cannot be checked with no DNA. The germline gives CDR1 LGHNA, CDR2 YSLEER. The CDR3 is 15 residues long. CDR3 residues: CASSQDTSGGYEQYF.

This chain uses TRBV6-6 with TRBJ2-7; absent DNA, TCRdb's TRBD1 call cannot be checked. CDR1 MNHNY and CDR2 SVGAGI come from the germline V gene (reference sequence). CDR3 length: 14 residues. CDR3 loop: CASRDGQGALEQYF.

This chain uses TRBV28 with TRBJ1-1; TCRdb lists TRBD1, though no DNA is available to test this call. Germline V CDR1 and CDR2: MDHEN, SYDVKM. The CDR3 contains 15 residues. The CDR3 sequence is CASSLFDREIPEAFF.

The chain recombines TRBV4-3 with TRBJ1-1. The CDR3 contains 14 residues. Germline loops: CDR1 LGHNA, CDR2 YSLEER. The CDR3 protein is CASSHPQLNTEAFF.

The genes are TRBV5-1 and TRBJ1-5; TCRdb indicates TRBD1, and absent DNA this call remains unverified. Germline lookup yields CDR1 SGHRS and CDR2 YFSETQ. The CDR3 spans 13 residues. The CDR3 loop reads CASSPQGGQPQHF.

The chain uses TRBV7-9 and TRBJ2-5; without DNA, the TCRdb call of TRBD1 cannot be checked. CDR1 and CDR2 (germline): SEHNR, FQNEAQ (reference sequence). CDR3 size: 13 residues. The CDR3 loop reads CASRGTAQETQYF.

The J gene is TRBJ1-2, the V gene TRBV29-1; without DNA, the TCRdb call of TRBD1 cannot be checked. CDR3 length: 12 residues. From germline, CDR1 is SQVTM and CDR2 ANQGSEA. This CDR3 is CSSGTGGPGYTF.

The chain couples TRBV6-6 to TRBJ2-7; TCRdb outputs TRBD1, but without DNA this stays unchecked. Per germline, CDR1 MNHNY and CDR2 SVGAGI (reference sequence). This CDR3 spans 15 amino acids. CDR3 loop: CASSLTGVISDEQYF.

The chain links TRBV14 to TRBJ2-5; TCRdb calls TRBD1, which cannot be checked without DNA. The CDR3 runs 17 residues. The germline V gene encodes CDR1 SGHDN and CDR2 FVKESK. The chain's CDR3 is CASSHNTGRGTQETQYF.

The chain couples TRBV28 to TRBJ2-1; TCRdb indicates TRBD1, and absent DNA this call remains unverified. CDR3 size: 13 residues. CDR1 MDHEN and CDR2 SYDVKM come from the germline V gene. This CDR3 is CASSPVGGDEQFF.

This chain joins TRBV4-2 and TRBJ2-3; the D gene TCRdb calls, TRBD1, cannot be checked with no DNA. The CDR3 length is 16 residues. CDR1 and CDR2 (germline): LGHNA, YNFKEQ. CDR3 in amino acids: CASSQETGTYTDTQYF.

The rearrangement uses TRBV11-1 and TRBJ2-1; the D call of TRBD1 rests on TCRdb alone, since no DNA is present to check it. CDR3 length: 12 amino acids. Germline V CDR1 and CDR2: SGHAT, FQDESV (reference sequence). The CDR3 loop is CASSPGGLGEFF.